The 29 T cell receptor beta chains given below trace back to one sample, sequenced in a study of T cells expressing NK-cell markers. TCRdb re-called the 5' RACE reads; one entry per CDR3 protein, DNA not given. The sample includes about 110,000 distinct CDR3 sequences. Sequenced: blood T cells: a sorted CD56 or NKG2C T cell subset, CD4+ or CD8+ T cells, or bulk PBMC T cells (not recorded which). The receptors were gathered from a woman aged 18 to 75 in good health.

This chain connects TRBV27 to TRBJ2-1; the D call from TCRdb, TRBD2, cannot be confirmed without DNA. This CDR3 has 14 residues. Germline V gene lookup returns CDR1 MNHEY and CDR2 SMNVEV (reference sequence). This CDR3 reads CASSLASGSNEQFF.

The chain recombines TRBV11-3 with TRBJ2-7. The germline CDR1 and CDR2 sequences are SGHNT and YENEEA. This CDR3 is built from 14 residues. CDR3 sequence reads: CASSPRQGPYEQYF.

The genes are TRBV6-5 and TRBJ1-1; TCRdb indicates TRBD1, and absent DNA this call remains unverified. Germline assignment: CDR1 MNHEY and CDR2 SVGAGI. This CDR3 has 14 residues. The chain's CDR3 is CASSYSVQGGEAFF.

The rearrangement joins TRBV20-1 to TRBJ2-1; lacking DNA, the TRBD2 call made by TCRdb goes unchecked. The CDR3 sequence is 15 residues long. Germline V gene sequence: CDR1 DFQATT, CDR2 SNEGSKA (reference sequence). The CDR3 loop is CSGAVGTSGSNEQFF.

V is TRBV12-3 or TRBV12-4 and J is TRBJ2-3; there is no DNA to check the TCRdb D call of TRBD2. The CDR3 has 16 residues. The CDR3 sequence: CASRGLAGVSTDTQYF.

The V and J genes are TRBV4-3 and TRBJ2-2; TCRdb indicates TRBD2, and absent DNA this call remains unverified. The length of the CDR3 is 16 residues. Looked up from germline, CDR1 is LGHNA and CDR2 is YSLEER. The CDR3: CASSQETPGLSGELFF.

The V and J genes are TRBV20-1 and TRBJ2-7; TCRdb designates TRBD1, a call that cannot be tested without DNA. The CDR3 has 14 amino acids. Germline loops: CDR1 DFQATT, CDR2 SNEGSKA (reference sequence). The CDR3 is CSARDWTYHYEQYF.

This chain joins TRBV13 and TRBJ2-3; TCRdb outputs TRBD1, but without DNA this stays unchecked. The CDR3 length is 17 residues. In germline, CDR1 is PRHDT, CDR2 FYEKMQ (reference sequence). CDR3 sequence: CASSIAGTPTGGVTQYF.

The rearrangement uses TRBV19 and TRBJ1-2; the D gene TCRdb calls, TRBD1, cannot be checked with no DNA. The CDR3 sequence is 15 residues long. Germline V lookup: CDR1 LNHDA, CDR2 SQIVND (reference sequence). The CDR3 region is CASSIGQTLIYGYTF.

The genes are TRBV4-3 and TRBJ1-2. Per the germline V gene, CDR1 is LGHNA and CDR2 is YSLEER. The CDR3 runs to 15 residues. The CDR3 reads CASSQDLGQINGYTF.

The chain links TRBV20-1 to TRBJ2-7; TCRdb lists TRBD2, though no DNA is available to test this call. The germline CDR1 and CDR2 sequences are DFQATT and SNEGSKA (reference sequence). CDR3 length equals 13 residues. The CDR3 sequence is CSAPSGTLYEQYF.

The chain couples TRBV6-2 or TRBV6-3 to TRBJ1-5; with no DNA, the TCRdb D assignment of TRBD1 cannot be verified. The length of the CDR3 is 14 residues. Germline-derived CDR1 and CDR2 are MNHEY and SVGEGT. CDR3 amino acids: CASSQGTVYQPQHF.

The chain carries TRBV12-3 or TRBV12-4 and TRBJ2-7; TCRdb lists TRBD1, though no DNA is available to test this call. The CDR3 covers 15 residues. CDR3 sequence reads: CASSFRTGGFFEQYF.

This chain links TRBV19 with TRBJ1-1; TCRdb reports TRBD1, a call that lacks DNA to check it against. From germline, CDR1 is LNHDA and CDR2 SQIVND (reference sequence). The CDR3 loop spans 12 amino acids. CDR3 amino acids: CASVGTYTEAFF.

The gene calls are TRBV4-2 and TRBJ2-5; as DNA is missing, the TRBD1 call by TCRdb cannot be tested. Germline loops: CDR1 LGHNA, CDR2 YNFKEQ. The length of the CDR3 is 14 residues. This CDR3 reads CASSGVGRGETQYF.

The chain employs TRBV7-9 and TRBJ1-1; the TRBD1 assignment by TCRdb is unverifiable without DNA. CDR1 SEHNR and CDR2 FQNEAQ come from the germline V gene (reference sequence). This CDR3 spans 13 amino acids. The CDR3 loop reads CASTGGWGTEAFF.

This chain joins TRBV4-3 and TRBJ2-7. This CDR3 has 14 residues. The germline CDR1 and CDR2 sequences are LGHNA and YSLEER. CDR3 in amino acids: CASSQDYPSYEQYF.

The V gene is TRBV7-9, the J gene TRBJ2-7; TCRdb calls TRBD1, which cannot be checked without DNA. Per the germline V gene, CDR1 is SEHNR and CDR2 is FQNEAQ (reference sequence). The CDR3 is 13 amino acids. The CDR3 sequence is CASSRQGYYEQYF.

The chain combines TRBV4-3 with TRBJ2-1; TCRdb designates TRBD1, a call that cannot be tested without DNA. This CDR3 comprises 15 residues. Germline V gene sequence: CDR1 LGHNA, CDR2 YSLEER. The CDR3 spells CASSQDRAGFGEQFF.

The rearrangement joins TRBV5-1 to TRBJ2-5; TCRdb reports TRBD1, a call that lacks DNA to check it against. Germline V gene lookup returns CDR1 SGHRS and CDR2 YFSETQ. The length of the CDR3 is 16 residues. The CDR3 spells CASSLGERAIQETQYF.

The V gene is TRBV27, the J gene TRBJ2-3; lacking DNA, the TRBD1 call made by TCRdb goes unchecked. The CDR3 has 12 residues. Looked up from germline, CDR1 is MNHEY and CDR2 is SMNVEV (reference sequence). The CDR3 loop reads CASSTTGSPQYF.

This chain's CDR3 is CASTTKGGRGPHNEQFF. The chain combines TRBV6-1 with TRBJ2-1; the D call from TCRdb, TRBD1, cannot be confirmed without DNA. This CDR3 is 17 amino acids long. From germline, CDR1 is MNHNS and CDR2 SASEGT.

The CDR3 region is CASSRGPYTGELFF. The rearrangement joins TRBV12-3 or TRBV12-4 to TRBJ2-2. CDR3 length equals 14 residues.

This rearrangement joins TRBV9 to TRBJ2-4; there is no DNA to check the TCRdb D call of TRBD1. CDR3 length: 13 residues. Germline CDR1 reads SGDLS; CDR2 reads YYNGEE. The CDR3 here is CASSVQGAGIQYF. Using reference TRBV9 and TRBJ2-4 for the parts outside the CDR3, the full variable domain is DSGVTQTPKHLITATGQRVTLRCSPRSGDLSVYWYQQSLDQGLQFLIQYYNGEERAKGNILERFSAQQFPDLHSELNLSSLELGDSALYFCASSVQGAGIQYFGAGTRLSVL.

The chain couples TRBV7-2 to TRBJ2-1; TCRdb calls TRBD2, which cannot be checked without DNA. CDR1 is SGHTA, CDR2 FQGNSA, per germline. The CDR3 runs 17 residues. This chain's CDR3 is CASSSGTSGGPLNEQFF. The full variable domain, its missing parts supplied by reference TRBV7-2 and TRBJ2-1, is GAGVSQSPSNKVTEKGKDVELRCDPISGHTALYWYRQSLGQGLEFLIYFQGNSAPDKSGLPSDRFSAERTGGSVSTLTIQRTQQEDSAVYLCASSSGTSGGPLNEQFFGPGTRLTVL.

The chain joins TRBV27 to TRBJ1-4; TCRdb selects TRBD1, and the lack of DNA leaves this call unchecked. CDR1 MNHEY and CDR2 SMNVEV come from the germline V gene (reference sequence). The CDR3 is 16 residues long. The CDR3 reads CASTSSAGGPNEKLFF.

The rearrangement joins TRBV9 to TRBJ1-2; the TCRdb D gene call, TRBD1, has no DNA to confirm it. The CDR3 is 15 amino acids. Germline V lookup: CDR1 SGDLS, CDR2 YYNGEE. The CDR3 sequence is CASSPGYTPNYGYTF.

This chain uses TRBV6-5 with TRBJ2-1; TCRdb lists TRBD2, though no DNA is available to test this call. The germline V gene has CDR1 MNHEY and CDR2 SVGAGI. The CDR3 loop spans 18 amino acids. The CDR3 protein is CASSYPSGGGSSYNEQFF.

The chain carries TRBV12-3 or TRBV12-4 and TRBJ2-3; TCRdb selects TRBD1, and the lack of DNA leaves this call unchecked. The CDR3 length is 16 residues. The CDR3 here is CATPRFMGGSTDTQYF.